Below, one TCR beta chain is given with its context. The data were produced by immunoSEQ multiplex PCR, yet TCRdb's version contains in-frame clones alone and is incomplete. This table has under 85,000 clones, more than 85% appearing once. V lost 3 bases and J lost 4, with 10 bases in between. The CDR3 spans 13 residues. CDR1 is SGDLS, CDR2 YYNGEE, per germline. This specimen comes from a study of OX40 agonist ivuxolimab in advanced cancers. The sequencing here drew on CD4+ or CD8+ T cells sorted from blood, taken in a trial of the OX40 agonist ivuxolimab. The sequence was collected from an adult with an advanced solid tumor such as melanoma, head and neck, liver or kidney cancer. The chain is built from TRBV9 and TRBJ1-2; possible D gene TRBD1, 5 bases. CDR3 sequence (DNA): TGTGCCAGCAGCGCAGGGACGGTCTATGGCTACACCTTC. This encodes CASSAGTVYGYTF.